This TCR beta chain is from a study of T-cell reconstitution after alpha-beta-depleted transplantation in children. V shed 7 bases and J 4 bases; nucleotides not matched to a gene: 10. Germline V gene data show CDR1 as SQVTM and CDR2 as ANQGSEA. The CDR3 is 15 residues long. TCRbeta library construction was performed incorporating unique molecular identifiers. One entry per CDR3 protein, called by TCRdb with MiXCR from the PCR reads. The sample shows fewer than 95,000 distinct CDR3 sequences, roughly an eighth of them seen only once. This clonotype came up many times. Sequences were derived from PBMCs from the stem cell graft donor, sampled from the stem cell graft. The receptor comes from a human donor who donated a stem cell graft to a child with inherited bone marrow failure. V is TRBV29-1 and J is TRBJ2-3; 11 nucleotides match TRBD2. The chain's CDR3 is CSARGLAVGSDTQYF. The CDR3 nucleotides read TGCAGCGCCCGGGGACTAGCGGTCGGGTCAGATACGCAGTATTTT.